This T cell receptor beta chain was documented in a study of control samples from healthy donors and cancer patients. Data came from immunoSEQ multiplex PCR; TCRdb stores just in-frame clones and leaves some out. Among 52,000 or so clones listed, about 93% were seen once. Input material: blood. The sequence was obtained from a young man in good health.

The CDR3 region is CASSEGSSGTVGETQYF. The CDR3 DNA sequence: TGTGCCAGCAGTGAGGGATCTAGCGGGACCGTCGGAGAGACCCAGTACTTC. The chain links TRBV25-1 to TRBJ2-5; 9 bases are shared with TRBD2. V lost 3 bases and J lost 4; bases outside the gene matches: 12. Germline values: CDR1 MGHDK, CDR2 SYGVNS. The CDR3 is 17 residues long.